Listed here are 4 T cell receptor beta chains from one sample, sequenced in a study of graft-versus-host responses after intestinal transplantation. Generated by immunoSEQ multiplex PCR, the TCRdb table keeps only in-frame clones and is missing some. The table records about 13,000 clones, 35% to 45% of them present only once. The material sequenced was alloreactive CD4+ T cells from a mixed lymphocyte reaction culture, taken before intestinal transplant. Described subset: CFSE-low proliferating T cells sorted from roughly six-day pre-transplant mixed lymphocyte reaction (GvH or HvG direction). Receptors originate from a human patient who received an intestinal transplant.

V usage is TRBV19 and J usage is TRBJ2-2, with TRBD2 matching over 8 bases. The germline CDR1 and CDR2 sequences are LNHDA and SQIVND (reference sequence). The CDR3 runs 14 residues. The ends lost 7 bases at V and 2 bases at J; junction bases unmatched: 3. The chain's CDR3 is CASMRGANTGELFF. DNA for the CDR3: TGTGCCAGTATGCGGGGGGCTAACACCGGGGAGCTGTTTTTT.

This chain connects TRBV19 to TRBJ1-4, with 10 bases matching TRBD1. The CDR3 covers 15 residues. Looked up from germline, CDR1 is LNHDA and CDR2 is SQIVND (reference sequence). The V gene end was trimmed by 5 bases and the J gene end by 7 bases; junction bases not matched to a gene: 7. The CDR3 region has the DNA TGTGCCAGTAGTCTCGGGGGGACAGGGGTTGAAAAACTGTTTTTT. This codes for CASSLGGTGVEKLFF.

CDR3: CASSPSGGGLLASGNTIYF. The CDR3 region has the DNA TGCGCCAGCAGCCCCTCTGGCGGGGGGCTTCTGGCCTCTGGAAACACCATATATTTT. The chain employs TRBV4-3 and TRBJ1-3, with D perhaps TRBD1 (6 bases). The CDR3 is 19 residues long. CDR1 LGHNA and CDR2 YSLEER come from the germline V gene. Trimming took 4 bases from V and 0 from J, leaving 22 bases between them.

CDR3 DNA sequence: TGTGCCAGCAGCCAAGATCCACAGGGGAGTGGAAACACCATATATTTT. It yields the protein CASSQDPQGSGNTIYF. The rearrangement links TRBV14 to TRBJ1-3; 7 bases agree with TRBD1. J lost 3 bases, V lost 0 bases, and 5 bases had no gene match. This CDR3 spans 16 amino acids. In germline, CDR1 is SGHDN, CDR2 FVKESK.